This T cell receptor beta chain is from a study of shared clonotypes between healthy human individuals (dated by TCRdb to about 2020). About the study as a whole: A couple of women and three men aged 18 to 49 years were included in the cohort. To increase sequencing depth and limit assay-specific biases, TCR repertoire library preparation and sequencing were carried out by different laboratories using diverse techniques. The study deeply sequenced blood TCR repertoires of five healthy adults to estimate repertoire size and the extent of clonotype sharing between individuals. Between about 0.94 and 8.9 billion PBMCs per donor were obtained by leukapheresis. For each donor, CD4 naive and CD4 memory were each run on three plates, CD8 naive on two plates, and CD8 memory on one plate.

With regard to this clone: The specificity of this receptor is unknown. The sample holds no much larger clone one base away, and base qualities are not on file. The same CDR3 can be traced to other DNA sequences in this sample.

The donors were healthy, HIV-negative adults who had no recently reported acute infections or vaccinations. Only Caucasian adults living in Nashville, Tennessee, USA were represented among the donors. CD4+ T cells were enriched by magnetic negative selection, after which naive cells were positively selected on CD45RA and the negative fraction was taken as the memory subset. Blood was obtained by leukapheresis, after which PBMCs were separated by Ficoll-Histopaque density gradient centrifugation and cryopreserved in liquid nitrogen vapor phase. Purity and quantity of every magnetically sorted T cell population were checked by analytical flow cytometry. Each sorted fraction had its genomic DNA isolated and then quantified by UV absorbance on a Nanodrop 2000c. Using the deep immunoSEQ assay, TCR CDR3 regions were amplified from genomic DNA by multiplex PCR. Genomic DNA extracted from each cell subset was distributed evenly over all wells of several immunoSEQ 96-well plates, and each plate served as one replicate. For sorted subsets, 200 to 250 ng genomic DNA, equal to 30,000 to 35,000 T cell genomes, was loaded into each replicate PCR. Purified libraries were measured with a Qubit 3.0 fluorometer, size-checked on a Bioanalyzer 2100, and measured again with the KAPA Library Quantification kit. A separate single-read 150-cycle Illumina NextSeq 550 flow cell was used to sequence each immunoSEQ 96-well plate. Per the source publication's procedure: Because the immunoSEQ output held only junctional sequences and lacked quality scores, the filtering could not match the filtering applied to full-length reads. Sequences were annotated with PyIR, a Python wrapper for IgBLAST v1.9, and V/J genes and CDR3 were assigned using IMGT germline references. Any read was removed if the V/J assignment was weak (E-value above 1e-6), the CDR3 was missing, or the read contained stop codons, out-of-frame junctions, or ambiguous translated residues. V3J clonotypes were defined as sequences sharing the same inferred V gene, J gene, and CDR3 amino acid sequence. The percentage overlap between two repertoires was calculated by dividing the number of shared unique clonotypes by the size of the smaller repertoire. Repertoire richness was assessed with RTK rarefaction, the Chao1 estimator, and Recon v2.1 estimates of unobserved clonotypes. Generation probabilities were computed with OLGA for all TCRbeta clonotypes obtained by the gDNA method from four donors. The table was pulled from immuneACCESS by TCRdb, which kept in-frame rearrangements only. Such tables lose some clones; where checked, under half of the loss comes from unresolved V genes, and the rest has no known cause. Clonal size and the V and J genes are those of that table, whereas D and trimming came from the DNA. The sample records approximately 2,000,000 clones, 85% to 95% of which are singletons. The ten top clones hold about 0.36% of the sample.

On the study overall, not on this receptor specifically: Sharing across several donors was observed for roughly 5.4% of naive CD4, around 3.5% of naive CD8, 2.3% of memory CD4, and roughly 0.4% of memory CD8 clonotypes. Clonotypes shared by all four sorted-subset donors showed higher generation probabilities than non-shared clonotypes. Pairwise subsampling led to the expectation that sequencing depth would affect the degree of clonotype sharing among donors. Because the study included a small number of donors, the genetic and exposure-history diversity represented was limited. Estimated clonotype richness was generally larger for naive than for memory subsets. Incomplete sequencing was indicated by rarefaction of sorted-subset datasets, despite the large sequencing depth. Only blood was sampled, and tissue TCR repertoires likely differ from those in blood.

CDR1 and CDR2, per the germline V gene, are SGHRS and YFSETQ. Measured from the cysteine to the phenylalanine, the CDR3 is 12 residues long. Only the CDR3 DNA is retained, 36 bases long and in frame from the first base. V has 0 bases trimmed and J has 7 bases trimmed; junction bases matching no gene number 0. This clonotype originated in a man younger than 35 in good health. Some clones in this sample may be carry-over from other donors' samples. The chain is assembled from TRBV5-1 and TRBJ2-7; TRBD2 matches 8 bases in the middle. Material for sequencing was naive CD4+ T cells from PBMCs. The intended sense of this specimen's cell subset or site label: CD45RA+ positively selected. The CDR3 region has the sequence CASSLVAGEQYF. The nucleotides read TGCGCCAGCAGCTTGGTAGCGGGGGAGCAGTACTTC.